The following is a TCR beta chain sequence with its context. This clonotype was recorded once. Its antigen is not yet known. No base quality values were provided; no much bigger clone lies one nucleotide off. One read gives only weak evidence. The library relied on PCR. At the Johns Hopkins FTIC core, DNA from the cultured CD4+ T cells underwent TCR sequencing with the Oncomine TCR Beta short-read assay. The QIAamp micro DNA kit was used to extract genomic DNA from the cultured CD4+ T cells. The Oncomine TCR Beta libraries from cultured CD4+ T cells were pooled using unique dual indexes and then sequenced on an Illumina iSeq 100. The authors' pipeline ran thus. Non-productive sequences were removed, and CDR3s that did not start with C, did not end with F or W, or were shorter than 7 amino acids were discarded. The MANAFEST web application identified antigen-specific clonotypes by comparing peptide-stimulated wells against reference wells and other culture wells. For a clone to be called positive, the clone needed an FDR below 0.05, an odds ratio above 5, and a productive frequency above 0.1% in at least two of three replicate wells. A clonotype was classed as cross-reactive if the clonotype showed significant expansion both in SARS-CoV-2 spike wells and in at least one common cold coronavirus spike condition. Levenshtein distances (stringdist) and unrooted phylogenetic trees (ape) in R version 3.6.1 were used to assess CDR3 homology. TCRdb trimmed public reads at Q25 via fastp, called clones via MiXCR and kept in-frame beta chains. Here each entry gathers all rows of one CDR3 protein and keeps the most common genes and DNA. For this entry, the V and J calls and clone size follow TCRdb and not the study's own pipeline. In all, the sample holds some 15,000 distinct CDR3 sequences, and approximately 57% of those were seen once. The ten top clones hold about an eighth of the sample.

The sample's treatment or condition label is to be understood as: roughly 11-day PBMC culture with coronavirus spike peptide pools or control peptides (ViraFEST assay). The ViraFEST assay was used in the study, in which antigen-specific T cells were expanded with peptide pools and expanded clonotypes were subsequently identified by TCR sequencing. The convalescent patients' positive SARS-CoV-2 PCR tests fell between March and December 2020, which was before the Alpha, Beta and Delta variants emerged in the United States. Each well held 1.5 million to 2.5 million PBMCs cultured with around 10 ug/ml peptide pools in IMDM containing around 5% human AB serum and around 10 IU/ml IL-2. Half of the culture medium was replaced with fresh IL-2-containing medium on days 3 and 7. After 9 to 10 days of culture, CD4+ T cells were isolated by negative selection using the EasySep CD4+ T cell isolation kit. Ficoll-Paque Plus gradient centrifugation was used to isolate PBMCs from whole blood, and the isolated PBMCs were then either used fresh or cryopreserved at -140C. Triplicate wells were generally used for each culture condition.

Via the germline V gene (reference sequence), CDR1 is MNHEY and CDR2 SMNVEV. The CDR3 sequence holds 13 residues, the cysteine and phenylalanine included. CDR3 DNA only is kept here, 39 bases in frame from base 1. The junction shows trimming of 6 bases on V and 7 bases on J, and the gene matches do not reach 5 bases of it. The source of the sample is a study of vaccination and CD4 T cells after COVID-19 (dated by TCRdb to the early 2020s). In the study overall: Convalescent patients had a positive SARS-CoV-2 result on nasal swab PCR, and of these patients, several had mild disease and one had severe disease. Post-vaccine blood samples were taken a median of about 70 days after the second vaccine dose, with a range of 14 to 241 days. Six males and four females were included in the convalescent cohort, with two Hispanic individuals, seven Caucasians, two Asians and one multiracial person represented. The spike-specific CD4+ TCR repertoire was compared before and after mRNA vaccination in approximately ten COVID-19 convalescent patients and several infection-naive healthy vaccine recipients. For stimulating the cultures, overlapping spike peptide pools were used, derived from SARS-CoV-2 as well as from the common cold coronaviruses HCoV-NL63, HCoV-OC43 and HCoV-229E. Participants received two doses of either the Pfizer-BioNTech BNT162b2 vaccine (n=8) or the Moderna mRNA-1273 vaccine (n=2). Post-COVID blood samples from convalescent patients were collected a median of approximately 100 days after diagnosis, with a range of roughly 30 to 170 days. Control cultures received a CEFX viral epitope pool as the positive control, an HIV-1 Nef peptide pool as the negative control, or no peptide.

Overall results and qualifications from the work: In convalescent patients, nearly all vaccine-specific clones (304 of 307) were found to be mono-reactive for SARS-CoV-2 spike rather than cross-reactive with common cold coronaviruses. Although the median number of SARS-CoV-2-reactive clonotypes went up from roughly 20 after infection to some 38 after vaccination, the increase was not significant. Among the post-vaccine SARS-CoV-2-reactive clones in convalescent patients, a median around 85% showed up only after vaccination, which suggests vaccine-specific priming. The number of convalescent patients in the study was relatively small, and the study did not examine early timepoints following natural infection.

Sequenced: CD4+ T cells from blood, cultured in vitro. This chain joins TRBV27 to TRBJ1-4; 7 middle bases align to TRBD1. The origin of this receptor is a human donor who had recovered from COVID-19. The DNA sequence follows: TGTGCCAGCAGGGGACAGCTCGGTGAAAAACTGTTTTTT. Translated, it gives CASRGQLGEKLFF.